A selection of T cell receptor beta chains follows, all from one sample in a study of monozygotic twins with inflammatory bowel disease. TCRdb re-called the 5' RACE reads and gives one entry per CDR3 protein, without DNA. The sample has 45,000 or so distinct CDR3 sequences, and its top ten clones hold more than 4.5%. The sample comprised blood. The receptors here all came from a human donor with ulcerative colitis or Crohn's disease, or a healthy co-twin of an affected twin (not recorded which). Each CDR3 is given with its conserved first and last residue. The order of the fields is V gene, J gene, clone size, CDR3 protein. Some rows mark clone size as missing; the rest say once, few, many or name a class of expanded clone.

>TRBV7-8|TRBJ2-3|.
CASSRTSGSGSIIDTQYF
>TRBV11-2|TRBJ1-1|.
CASSLGAGRYTEAFF
>TRBV20-1|TRBJ2-7|.
CSASRGPSYEQYF
>TRBV12-3/TRBV12-4|TRBJ2-6|.
CASSSDGYGANVLTF
>TRBV2|TRBJ1-2|.
CASIPGTGIGVGYTF
>TRBV7-8|TRBJ2-7|.
CASSLGGGYYEQYF
>TRBV30|TRBJ2-7|.
CAWSVRGGGREQYF
>TRBV7-9|TRBJ1-1|.
CASSDAIGEGNTEAFF
>TRBV24-1|TRBJ1-2|.
CATSMGSGYTF
>TRBV15|TRBJ2-5|.
CATSRATSGFPETQYF
>TRBV19|TRBJ2-1|.
CASSIGGAYNEQFF
>TRBV6-2/TRBV6-3|TRBJ1-2|.
CASSFEPLSRGYTF
>TRBV7-2|TRBJ1-2|.
CASSPGTGGLGYTF
>TRBV6-2/TRBV6-3|TRBJ2-5|.
CASTDPLEETQYF
>TRBV7-6|TRBJ2-1|.
CASSLAGTTQNNEQFF
>TRBV5-1|TRBJ2-5|.
CASSSQETQYF
>TRBV20-1|TRBJ1-1|.
CSASRGQGKAFF
>TRBV11-3|TRBJ2-2|.
CASSHVGGNTGELFF
>TRBV3-1|TRBJ2-7|.
CASSQQFFSERVYYEQYF
>TRBV7-2|TRBJ1-2|.
CASSLYTGKGYTF
>TRBV7-8|TRBJ2-6|.
CASPPSVRGNSSSGANVLTF
>TRBV20-1|TRBJ1-4|.
CSARRPSGGVRNEKLFF
>TRBV4-3|TRBJ1-2|.
CASSQGRVDYGYTF
>TRBV20-1|TRBJ1-1|.
CSANIDIPGGLNIDAFF
>TRBV11-2|TRBJ2-7|.
CASSLESQGGQYF
>TRBV7-9|TRBJ2-7|.
CASSQTTSGRHEQYF
>TRBV12-3/TRBV12-4|TRBJ1-1|.
CASTPWEHTEAFF
>TRBV5-6|TRBJ1-5|.
CASSSGTNQPQHF
>TRBV6-5|TRBJ2-7|.
CASSYAAGGSYEQYF
>TRBV7-8|TRBJ2-5|.
CASSLVGSGETQYF
>TRBV7-9|TRBJ1-4|.
CASSSLDRSNEKLFF
>TRBV19|TRBJ1-5|.
CASSTPRTGVQPQHF
>TRBV4-1|TRBJ1-2|.
CASSQDTNRDYYGYTF
>TRBV5-1|TRBJ1-1|.
CASSLAPPGTTNTEAFF
>TRBV7-9|TRBJ2-1|.
CASVVGLADNEQFF
>TRBV11-2|TRBJ1-3|.
CASSVRDSNSGNTIYF
>TRBV30|TRBJ1-4|.
CAWSRGEGSNEKLFF
>TRBV28|TRBJ1-1|.
CASSYQNMNTEAFF
>TRBV5-1|TRBJ1-3|.
CASSTDPSSGNTIYF
>TRBV9|TRBJ2-1|.
CASSVAQRQGINEQFF
>TRBV18|TRBJ1-6|.
CASSPDGTENSPLHF
>TRBV12-5|TRBJ2-3|.
CASVPQGGGGTDTQYF
>TRBV6-2/TRBV6-3|TRBJ1-5|.
CASSYSMVPSSSSFNQPQHF
>TRBV28|TRBJ2-7|.
CASSDPNRDEQYF
>TRBV12-3/TRBV12-4|TRBJ2-1|medium-sized
CASTLSGGLYNEQFF
>TRBV20-1|TRBJ1-1|.
CSATEDRVTEAFF
>TRBV6-1|TRBJ2-4|.
CASRLGQGLAKNIQYF
>TRBV11-2|TRBJ1-6|.
CASSLATEWRSPLHF
>TRBV10-3|TRBJ1-1|.
CAISGGQAGNTEAFF
>TRBV7-2|TRBJ2-1|.
CASSLGGIVGNEQFF
>TRBV2|TRBJ1-2|.
CASRDKGTGAYGYTF
>TRBV10-3|TRBJ2-4|.
CAISDRGGLTDIQYF
>TRBV2|TRBJ2-7|.
CASSDTGSSYEQYF
>TRBV6-1|TRBJ1-1|.
CASSRQPNTEAFF
>TRBV6-1|TRBJ2-5|.
CASSGSGGKETQYF
>TRBV30|TRBJ2-7|medium-sized
CAWSTGQGGYEQYF
>TRBV5-5|TRBJ1-1|.
CASTGGPQGTEAFF
>TRBV7-2|TRBJ1-2|.
CASSRSGQANYGYTF
>TRBV24-1|TRBJ2-5|medium-sized
CASQGEETQYF